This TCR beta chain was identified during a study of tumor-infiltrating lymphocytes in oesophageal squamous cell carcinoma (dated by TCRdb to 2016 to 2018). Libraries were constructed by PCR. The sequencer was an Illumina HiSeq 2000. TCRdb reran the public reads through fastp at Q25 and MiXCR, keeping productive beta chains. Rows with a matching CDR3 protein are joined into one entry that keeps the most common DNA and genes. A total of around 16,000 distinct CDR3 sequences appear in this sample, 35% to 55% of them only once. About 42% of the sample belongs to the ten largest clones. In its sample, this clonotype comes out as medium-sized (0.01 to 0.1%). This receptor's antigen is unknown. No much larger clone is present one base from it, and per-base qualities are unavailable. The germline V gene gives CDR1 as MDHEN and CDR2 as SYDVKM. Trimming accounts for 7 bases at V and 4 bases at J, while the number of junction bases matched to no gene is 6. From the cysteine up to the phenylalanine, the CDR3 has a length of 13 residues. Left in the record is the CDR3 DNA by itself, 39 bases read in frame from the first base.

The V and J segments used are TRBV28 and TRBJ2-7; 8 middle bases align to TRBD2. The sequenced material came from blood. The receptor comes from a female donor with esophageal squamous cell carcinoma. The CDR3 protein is CASISGGAYEQYF. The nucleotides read TGTGCCAGCATTTCCGGGGGGGCATACGAGCAGTACTTC.